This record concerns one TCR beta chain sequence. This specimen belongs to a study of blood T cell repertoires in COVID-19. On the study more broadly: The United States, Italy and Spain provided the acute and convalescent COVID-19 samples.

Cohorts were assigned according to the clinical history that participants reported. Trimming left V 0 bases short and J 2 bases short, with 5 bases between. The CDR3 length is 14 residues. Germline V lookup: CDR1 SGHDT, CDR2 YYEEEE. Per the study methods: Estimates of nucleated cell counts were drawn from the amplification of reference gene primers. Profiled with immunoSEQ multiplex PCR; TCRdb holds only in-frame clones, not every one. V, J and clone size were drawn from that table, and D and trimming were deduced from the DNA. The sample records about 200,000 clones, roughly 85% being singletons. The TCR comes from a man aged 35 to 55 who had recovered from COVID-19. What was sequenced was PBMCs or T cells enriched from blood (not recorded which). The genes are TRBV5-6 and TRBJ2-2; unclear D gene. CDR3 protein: CASSLGPNTGELFF. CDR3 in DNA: TGTGCCAGCAGCTTGGGGCCTAACACCGGGGAGCTGTTTTTT.